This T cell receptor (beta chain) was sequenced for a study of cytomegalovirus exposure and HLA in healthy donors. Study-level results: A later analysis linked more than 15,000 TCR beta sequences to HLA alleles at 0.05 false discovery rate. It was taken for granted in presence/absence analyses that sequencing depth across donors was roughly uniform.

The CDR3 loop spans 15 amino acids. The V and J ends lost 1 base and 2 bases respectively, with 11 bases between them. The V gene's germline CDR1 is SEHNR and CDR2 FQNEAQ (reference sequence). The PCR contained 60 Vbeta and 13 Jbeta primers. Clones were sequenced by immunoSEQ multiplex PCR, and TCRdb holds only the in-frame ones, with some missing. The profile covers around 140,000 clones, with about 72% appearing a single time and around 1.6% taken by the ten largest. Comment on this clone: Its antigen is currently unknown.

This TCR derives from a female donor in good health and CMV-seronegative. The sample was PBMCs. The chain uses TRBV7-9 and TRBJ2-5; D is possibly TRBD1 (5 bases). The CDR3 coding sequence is TGTGCCAGCAGCTTAGGAAGGGGCATTCAAGAGACCCAGTACTTC. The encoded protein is CASSLGRGIQETQYF.